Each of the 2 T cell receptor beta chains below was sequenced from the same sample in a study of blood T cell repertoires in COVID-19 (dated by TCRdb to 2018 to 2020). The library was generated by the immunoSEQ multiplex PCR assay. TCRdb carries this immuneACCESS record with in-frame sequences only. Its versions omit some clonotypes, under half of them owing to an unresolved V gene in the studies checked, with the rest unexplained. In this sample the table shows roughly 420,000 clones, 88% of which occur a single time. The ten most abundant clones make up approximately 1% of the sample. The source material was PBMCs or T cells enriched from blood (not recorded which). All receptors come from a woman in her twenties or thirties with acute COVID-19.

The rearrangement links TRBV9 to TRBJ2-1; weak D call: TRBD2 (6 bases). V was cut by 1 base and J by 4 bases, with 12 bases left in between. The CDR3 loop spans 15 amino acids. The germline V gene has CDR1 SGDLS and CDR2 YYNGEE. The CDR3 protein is CASSVKSGLYNEQFF. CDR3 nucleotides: TGTGCCAGCAGCGTAAAGAGCGGGCTGTACAATGAGCAGTTCTTC.

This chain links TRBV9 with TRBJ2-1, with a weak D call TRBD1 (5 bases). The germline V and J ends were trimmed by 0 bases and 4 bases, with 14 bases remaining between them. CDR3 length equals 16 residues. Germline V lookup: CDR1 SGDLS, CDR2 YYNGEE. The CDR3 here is CASSVAWTSPYNEQFF. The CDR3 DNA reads TGTGCCAGCAGCGTAGCGTGGACAAGCCCGTACAATGAGCAGTTCTTC.